These T cell receptor beta chains were read from a single sample in a study of cytomegalovirus exposure and HLA in healthy donors. Clones were read by immunoSEQ multiplex PCR, and TCRdb kept only the in-frame ones, dropping some. The sample has around 55,000 clones. The sample was PBMCs. The receptors were gathered from a man aged 50-60 years in good health and CMV-seropositive. CDR3s include the opening cysteine and the closing phenylalanine or tryptophan. A D gene is named only where the DNA matches it firmly.

v_call	d_call	j_call	cdr3_length	cdr3_aa	cdr3_nt
TRBV27	TRBD1	TRBJ2-7	16	CASSFLARQGAYEQYF	TGTGCCAGCAGTTTCCTTGCGAGACAGGGGGCCTACGAGCAGTACTTC
TRBV27	NA	TRBJ1-4	15	CASSFRTATNEKLFF	TGTGCCAGCAGTTTTAGGACAGCAACTAATGAAAAACTGTTTTTT
TRBV9	NA	TRBJ1-3	15	CASSPRQAPGNTIYF	TGTGCCAGCAGCCCACGACAGGCCCCTGGAAACACCATATATTTT
TRBV30	NA	TRBJ2-3	13	CAWSWGGADTQYF	TGTGCCTGGAGTTGGGGGGGCGCAGATACGCAGTATTTT
TRBV4-2	TRBD1	TRBJ1-2	18	CASSQEWGSAGGFGGYTF	TGTGCCAGCAGCCAAGAGTGGGGGTCGGCAGGGGGCTTTGGTGGCTACACCTTC
TRBV25-1	TRBD1	TRBJ2-7	14	CASSLRTGANEQYF	TGTGCCAGCAGCCTAAGAACAGGGGCGAACGAGCAGTACTTC
TRBV7-2	TRBD2	TRBJ2-2	16	CASSFQLAGAGGELFF	TGTGCCAGCAGCTTCCAGCTAGCGGGGGCAGGCGGGGAGCTGTTTTTT
TRBV19	TRBD2	TRBJ2-7	17	CASSKAGLAGGPGEQYF	TGTGCCAGTAGTAAAGCGGGTCTAGCGGGAGGGCCTGGTGAGCAGTACTTC
TRBV30	TRBD1	TRBJ2-1	16	CAWSPGQGARYNEQFF	TGTGCCTGGAGTCCGGGACAGGGGGCGCGTTACAATGAGCAGTTCTTC
TRBV6-5	TRBD1	TRBJ1-5	15	CASSYSTGGNQPQHF	TGTGCCAGCAGTTACTCAACAGGGGGCAATCAGCCCCAGCATTTT
TRBV6-5	TRBD1	TRBJ1-1	14	CASRYDRGNTEAFF	TGTGCCAGCAGATATGACAGGGGGAACACTGAAGCTTTCTTT
TRBV19	TRBD1	TRBJ1-1	13	CASTDRGRGEAFF	TGTGCCAGTACCGACAGGGGGCGAGGTGAAGCTTTCTTT
TRBV27	NA	TRBJ1-2	13	CASSLARVGGYTF	TGTGCCAGCAGTTTAGCCAGGGTTGGCGGCTACACCTTC
TRBV5-4	TRBD1	TRBJ1-2	14	CASSGEQGQWGYTF	TGTGCCAGCAGTGGGGAACAGGGGCAATGGGGCTACACCTTC
TRBV27	NA	TRBJ2-2	14	CASSPGTNTGELFF	TGTGCCAGCAGCCCAGGGACTAACACCGGGGAGCTGTTTTTT
TRBV6-6	NA	TRBJ2-7	11	CASNAGVEQYF	TGTGCCAGCAATGCAGGTGTCGAGCAGTACTTC
TRBV5-6	NA	TRBJ1-3	13	CASSLERRNTIYF	TGTGCCAGCAGCCTGGAGCGGAGAAACACCATATATTTT
TRBV5-1	NA	TRBJ2-7	14	CASGLAESAYEQSF	TGCGCCAGCGGCCTCGCAGAAAGCGCCTACGAGCAGTCCTTC